The 26 T cell receptor beta chains below were found in one sample sequenced in a study of blood T cell repertoires in COVID-19. Only in-frame clones appear in the TCRdb table, and some are missing; sequencing was by immunoSEQ multiplex PCR. The table has roughly 72,000 clones, roughly 80% seen once. Sequenced sample: peripheral blood. The receptors originated from an older man who had recovered from COVID-19.

V gene TRBV5-6 combines with J gene TRBJ2-5, with D maybe TRBD1 (6 bases). This CDR3 is built from 15 residues. Deletions cut 6 bases from V and 1 base from J, with 16 bases between. Germline values: CDR1 SGHDT, CDR2 YYEEEE. In DNA, the CDR3 is TGTGCCAGCAATACTAAAAGGGACACCCAAGAGACCCAGTACTTC. Translation: CASNTKRDTQETQYF.

This clone appeared a single time. The CDR3 spells CAWSVQSSGELFF. In DNA form, the CDR3 reads TGTGCCTGGAGTGTACAGAGCTCCGGGGAGCTGTTTTTT. This chain connects TRBV30 to TRBJ2-2; D is unclear. Germline CDR1 is GTSNPN and CDR2 is SVGIG (reference sequence). Trimming shortened V by 0 bases and J by 6 bases, and 8 bases separated the two germline ends. CDR3 size: 13 residues.

In this sample, this clone turned up once. The chain recombines TRBV27 with TRBJ2-7; TRBD1 aligns across 10 bases. CDR1 is MNHEY and CDR2 is SMNVEV in the germline V gene (reference sequence). This CDR3 has 14 residues. The J segment lost 6 bases and the V segment lost 6 bases, leaving 8 bases of the junction unmatched. CDR3 coding DNA: TGTGCCAGCAGCCCCTCGGGACAGGGGCGCGAGCAGTACTTC. Translated: CASSPSGQGREQYF.

The V and J genes are TRBV30 and TRBJ2-1, with D uncertain. Germline V gene data show CDR1 as GTSNPN and CDR2 as SVGIG (reference sequence). The CDR3 totals 13 residues. The V end lost 3 bases, the J end lost 2 bases, and 8 bases lay between the germline ends. The CDR3 sequence: CAWSPQAYNEQFF. CDR3 coding DNA: TGTGCCTGGAGCCCACAAGCCTACAATGAGCAGTTCTTC.

The chain joins TRBV7-9 to TRBJ1-4; 7 bases align to TRBD1. CDR3 length equals 18 residues. V lost 4 bases, J lost 3 bases, and 14 bases stayed unmatched. Germline V CDR1 and CDR2: SEHNR, FQNEAQ (reference sequence). This chain's CDR3 is CASSSGAGGRLSNEKLFF. CDR3 coding DNA: TGTGCCAGCAGCTCGGGGGCAGGGGGGAGACTATCTAATGAAAAACTGTTTTTT.

J is TRBJ2-3 and V is TRBV29-1, with a possible D match to TRBD1 (5 bases). The germline CDR1 and CDR2 sequences are SQVTM and ANQGSEA. This CDR3 is 12 amino acids long. V was pared by 7 bases and J by 4 bases, with 12 bases between. CDR3 region: CSARKGSDTQYF. DNA for the CDR3: TGCAGCGCCCGCAAGGGGTCAGATACGCAGTATTTT.

The chain joins TRBV6-4 to TRBJ2-3; 7 bases match TRBD1. V gave up 4 bases and J gave up 2 bases; unmatched junction bases: 3. Looked up from germline, CDR1 is MRHNA and CDR2 is SNTAGT. The CDR3 is made up of 14 amino acids. CDR3 bases: TGTGCCAGCAGTGTGGACAGGAACACAGATACGCAGTATTTT. This translates into CASSVDRNTDTQYF.

The CDR3 DNA follows: TGTGCCAGCAGCGGGGGGACAGCCAGCCTTCCTTCACCCCTCCACTTT. Translated: CASSGGTASLPSPLHF. The V and J genes are TRBV9 and TRBJ1-6; 7 bases agree with TRBD1. The CDR3 covers 16 residues. The germline gives CDR1 SGDLS, CDR2 YYNGEE. J lost 9 bases, V lost 3 bases, and 12 bases had no gene match.

The V call is TRBV10-2, the J call TRBJ2-1, with TRBD2 matching over 10 bases. Germline trimming cut 7 bases from V and 5 bases from J; bases unmatched to any gene: 8. The CDR3 length is 15 residues. Germline-derived CDR1 and CDR2 are WSHSY and SAAADI. The CDR3 DNA reads as TGCGCCAGCACCACTCCAAGCGGGAGGGACAATGAGCAGTTCTTC. As protein: CASTTPSGRDNEQFF.

This chain uses TRBV14 with TRBJ2-1; a weak D match, TRBD1 (6 bases). Germline CDR1 reads SGHDN; CDR2 reads FVKESK. The CDR3 runs to 13 residues. V was cut by 4 bases and J by 5 bases, with 9 bases left in between. The CDR3 here is CASSLGQNNEQFF. In DNA, the CDR3 is TGTGCCAGCAGCCTCGGACAGAACAATGAGCAGTTCTTC.

The chain combines TRBV3-1 (or the pseudogene TRBV3-2) with TRBJ2-1; 9 positions agree with TRBD2. The CDR3 is made up of 15 amino acids. V dropped 4 bases and J dropped 8; count of bases not matched to a gene: 9. Germline V gives CDR1 LGHDT, CDR2 YNNKEL (reference sequence). The CDR3 sequence is CASSPLAGVLYEQFF. CDR3 in DNA: TGTGCCAGCAGCCCCTTAGCGGGAGTACTCTATGAGCAGTTCTTC.

J is TRBJ1-5 and V is TRBV6-1; D is possibly TRBD1 (6 bases). Germline CDR1 is MNHNS and CDR2 is SASEGT. V was pared by 4 bases and J by 7 bases, with 20 bases between. This CDR3 spans 16 amino acids. The CDR3, as DNA: TGTGCCAGCAGTGGCTCGGGGGGGGCAATAGGGCAGCCCCAGCATTTT. This translates into CASSGSGGAIGQPQHF.

The rearrangement joins TRBV19 to TRBJ2-5; TRBD2 might be the D (6 bases). Germline lookup yields CDR1 LNHDA and CDR2 SQIVND (reference sequence). CDR3 size: 16 residues. Between the trimmed V and J ends, which lost 0 bases and 2 bases, there was a span of 13 bases. The chain's CDR3 is CASSIDGVGGQETQYF. The CDR3 DNA sequence: TGTGCCAGTAGTATAGACGGTGTCGGGGGTCAAGAGACCCAGTACTTC.

V gene TRBV12-3 or TRBV12-4 combines with J gene TRBJ2-6; D not certain. V lost 6 bases to trimming and J lost 3 bases, with 6 bases between them. The length of the CDR3 is 13 residues. Here the CDR3 reads CASSLRGANVLTF. CDR3 in DNA: TGTGCCAGCAGCCTCCGTGGGGCCAACGTCCTGACTTTC.

This chain connects TRBV19 to TRBJ2-2; TRBD1 might be the D (6 bases). The germline V gene encodes CDR1 LNHDA and CDR2 SQIVND (reference sequence). The CDR3 covers 14 residues. Trimming left V 7 bases short and J 5 bases short, with 14 bases between. CDR3 protein: CASTSNRGTGELFF. CDR3 in DNA: TGTGCCAGTACCTCAAATAGGGGGACCGGGGAGCTGTTTTTT.

The chain links TRBV12-3 or TRBV12-4 to TRBJ1-5; no clear D. V was trimmed by 3 bases and J by 6 bases, leaving 9 bases between them. The CDR3 consists of 13 residues. The CDR3 DNA follows: TGTGCCAGCAGTTTTCATTCTAGTCAGCCCCAGCATTTT. It yields the protein CASSFHSSQPQHF.

The J gene is TRBJ2-7, the V gene TRBV28; 7 bases are shared with TRBD2. Germline values: CDR1 MDHEN, CDR2 SYDVKM. V lost 6 bases to trimming and J lost 6 bases; unmatched junction nucleotides: 14. This CDR3 has 15 residues. CDR3 DNA sequence: TGTGCCAGCAGCTATAATGGCGGGAGAGGTTCCGAGCAGTACTTC. Protein: CASSYNGGRGSEQYF.

The chain joins TRBV5-3 to TRBJ2-1; maybe TRBD1 (5 bases). TRBV5-3 is assigned to the ORF class and has an uncertain function. Trimming stripped 3 bases from V and 8 bases from J, with 9 bases between. This CDR3 has 12 residues. The CDR3 here is CARSSQGDEQFF. Here the CDR3 DNA reads TGTGCCAGAAGCTCGCAGGGCGATGAGCAGTTCTTC.

The gene calls are TRBV6-5 and TRBJ1-2, with a possible D match to TRBD1 (6 bases). V dropped 2 bases and J dropped 5 bases, with 12 bases sitting between them. Germline V gene sequence: CDR1 MNHEY, CDR2 SVGAGI. CDR3 size: 14 residues. CDR3: CASSYGRGWYGYTF. The CDR3 bases are TGTGCCAGCAGTTACGGCAGGGGTTGGTATGGCTACACCTTC.

This chain connects TRBV5-1 to TRBJ1-6; possibly TRBD1 for D (5 bases). Germline-derived CDR1 and CDR2 are SGHRS and YFSETQ. V lost 4 bases and J lost 10, with 21 bases in between. The CDR3 runs 16 residues. The CDR3 coding sequence is TGCGCCAGCAGCCCCGGGGGGGTTGAAGCCAGGTCACCCCTCCACTTT. Its translation is CASSPGGVEARSPLHF.

The gene calls are TRBV6-1 and TRBJ1-2; D ambiguous. Between the trimmed V and J ends, which lost 3 bases and 0 bases, there was a span of 11 bases. CDR3 size: 15 residues. Germline CDR1 reads MNHNS; CDR2 reads SASEGT. For the CDR3, the DNA is TGTGCCAGCAGTGACCCAGCCACAGCTAACTATGGCTACACCTTC. Amino acids: CASSDPATANYGYTF.

There are a few counts of this clone. CDR3 sequence (DNA): TGTGCCAGTAGTATAGGCGCACGGGGGGGAGATACGCAGTATTTT. It yields the protein CASSIGARGGDTQYF. The rearrangement links TRBV19 to TRBJ2-3; 8 bases fit TRBD2. V was pared by 1 base and J by 5 bases, with 5 bases of the junction left unmatched. Germline CDR1 is LNHDA and CDR2 is SQIVND (reference sequence). This CDR3 has 15 amino acids.

This clone was detected a few times. V gene TRBV6-5 combines with J gene TRBJ2-1, with 13 bases lining up with TRBD2. Germline CDR1 is MNHEY and CDR2 is SVGAGI. Trimming cost V 5 bases and J 6 bases; bases outside gene matches: 1. This CDR3 has 14 amino acids. CDR3 sequence reads: CASSRLAGGNEQFF. The CDR3 DNA follows: TGTGCCAGCAGTCGACTAGCGGGGGGCAATGAGCAGTTCTTC.

The chain employs TRBV7-2 and TRBJ1-4; D ambiguous. Germline CDR1 and CDR2: SGHTA and FQGNSA. The CDR3 is 18 amino acids. V lost 0 bases and J 3 bases, leaving 17 bases between the germline ends. CDR3 sequence (DNA): TGTGCCAGCAGCTTAGCTCAGGACCGAGGGCTTTCTAATGAAAAACTGTTTTTT. Protein: CASSLAQDRGLSNEKLFF.

The J gene is TRBJ2-7, the V gene TRBV28; TRBD2 might be the D (6 bases). This CDR3 is built from 19 residues. V was trimmed by 4 bases and J by 4 bases, leaving 29 bases between them. The germline gives CDR1 MDHEN, CDR2 SYDVKM. The DNA of the CDR3 is TGTGCCAGCAGTTCCCCCCGGATAACTAGCACTAAAATCGGATACGAGCAGTACTTC. Translated: CASSSPRITSTKIGYEQYF.

The chain uses TRBV1 and TRBJ2-5; whether TRBD2, the table's D call, matches the DNA was not checked. TRBV1 has pseudogene status. This CDR3 region has 15 residues. CDR3 amino acids: CTSSQDTGGQETQYF. DNA for the CDR3: TGCACCAGCAGCCAAGATACGGGCGGGCAAGAGACCCAGTACTTC.